These T cell receptor beta chains were read from a single sample in a study of blood T cell repertoires in COVID-19. Some clones are missing from TCRdb's copy, which holds only in-frame ones; the method was immunoSEQ multiplex PCR. The top ten clones hold around 13% of a sample with some 200,000 clones, approximately 90% of them seen once. Specimen: peripheral blood. Source of these receptors: an older woman with COVID-19, enrolled during active disease. Each CDR3 is given with its conserved first and last residue. Each record gives: J gene, D gene, clone size, V gene, CDR3 DNA, CDR3 protein. D genes are given only for firm matches. Size is omitted from some rows. Given values are once, few, many or a class for expanded clones.

>TRBJ2-3|TRBD2|NA|TRBV29-1
TGCAGCGGACGACTAGCGGGAGACACAGATACGCAGTATTTT
CSGRLAGDTDTQYF
>TRBJ1-2|NA|NA|TRBV6-5
TGTGCCAGCAGTTACTCGCGGGATGGCTACACCTTC
CASSYSRDGYTF
>TRBJ2-2|TRBD1|few|TRBV28
TGTGCCAGCAGTTTGACAGGGTTTAACACCGGGGAGCTGTTTTTT
CASSLTGFNTGELFF
>TRBJ1-3|TRBD1|NA|TRBV3-1/TRBV3-2
TGTGCCAGCAGCCAAGGGGACAGGGCCTGGGGAAACACCATATATTTT
CASSQGDRAWGNTIYF
>TRBJ1-5|NA|few|TRBV10-3
TGTGCCATCAGTGCCGGCAATCAGCCCCAGCATTTT
CAISAGNQPQHF
>TRBJ1-5|NA|NA|TRBV5-4
TGTGCCAGCAGCCAGGCGGGAGGCAATCAGCCCCAGCATTTT
CASSQAGGNQPQHF
>TRBJ2-1|NA|NA|TRBV5-1
TGCGCCAGCAGCTGGCGCTCCGGGACTGACAATGAGCAGTTCTTC
CASSWRSGTDNEQFF
>TRBJ1-2|TRBD1|NA|TRBV5-1
TGCGCCAGCAGCTCAGGGACAGACAGTTTGAGTTACTATGGCTACACCTTC
CASSSGTDSLSYYGYTF
>TRBJ2-2|NA|NA|TRBV11-3
TGTGCCAGCAGCCCCCCCACACCCGTCACCGGGGAGCTGTTTTTT
CASSPPTPVTGELFF
>TRBJ1-2|NA|NA|TRBV6-1
TGTGCCAGCAGTGAACTCGACAGGGGCTACACCTTC
CASSELDRGYTF
>TRBJ2-7|NA|NA|TRBV9
TGTGCCAGCAGCGCTCCCGAAAGTCTAGGCGAGCAGTACTTC
CASSAPESLGEQYF
>TRBJ2-3|TRBD1|NA|TRBV11-2
TGTGCCAGCAGCAGACAGGGCCCCCTTTTTCCTAGCACAGATACGCAGTATTTT
CASSRQGPLFPSTDTQYF
>TRBJ2-7|TRBD2|NA|TRBV28
TGTGCCAGCAGAACTAGCGGGAGCGGCTCCTACGAGCAGTACTTC
CASRTSGSGSYEQYF
>TRBJ2-1|TRBD2|few|TRBV5-4
TGTGCCAGCAGCTTGGGCGGGAGCTCCTACAATGAGCAGTTCTTC
CASSLGGSSYNEQFF
>TRBJ2-7|NA|NA|TRBV20-1
TGCAGTGCTAGTCCGGTATACTTCTCCTACGAGCAGTACTTC
CSASPVYFSYEQYF
>TRBJ2-2|NA|NA|TRBV24-1
TGTGCCACCGAGAAGACAGACCTTTCCGGGGAGCTGTTTTTT
CATEKTDLSGELFF
>TRBJ2-1|TRBD2|NA|TRBV27
TGTGCCAGCAGTTCGGGACTAGCGGGGTGGAGAGATGAGCAGTTCTTC
CASSSGLAGWRDEQFF
>TRBJ1-5|NA|NA|TRBV7-9
TGTGCCGGGGCCCGGGGGAGTAATCAGCCCCAGCATTTT
CAGARGSNQPQHF
>TRBJ2-5|NA|NA|TRBV12-3/TRBV12-4
TGTGCCAGCAGTTTTTCCTTCGTTCCCCAGTACTTC
CASSFSFVPQYF
>TRBJ2-5|TRBD2|NA|TRBV11-2
TGTGCCAGCAGCTTAGGGTCTAGCGGGACGGTGGAGACCCAGTACTTC
CASSLGSSGTVETQYF
>TRBJ2-5|NA|NA|TRBV7-2
TGTGCCAGCAGCTTAGAACTTAGCCAAGAGACCCAGTACTTC
CASSLELSQETQYF
>TRBJ1-1|TRBD1|NA|TRBV19
TGTGCCAGTAGTCACAGGGGATCCACTGAAGCTTTCTTT
CASSHRGSTEAFF
>TRBJ1-1|NA|few|TRBV28
TGTGCCAGCAGCAAACTACTTGGAGTCACTGAAGCTTTCTTT
CASSKLLGVTEAFF
>TRBJ2-1|TRBD2|NA|TRBV18
TGTGCCAGCTCACCCGGTAGCGGGAGTATCTATGAGCAGTTCTTC
CASSPGSGSIYEQFF
>TRBJ1-5|NA|NA|TRBV6-1
TGTGCCAGCAGCACCGGGACTCGATATCAGCCCCAGCATTTT
CASSTGTRYQPQHF
>TRBJ2-2|NA|NA|TRBV30
TGTGCCTGGAACCGGGACTCGAACACCGGGGAGCTGTTTTTT
CAWNRDSNTGELFF
>TRBJ2-1|NA|few|TRBV6-2/TRBV6-3
TGTGCCAGCAGTTACACCCTACGAGGGCCCAGCTCCTACAATGAGCAGTTCTTC
CASSYTLRGPSSYNEQFF
>TRBJ2-7|NA|NA|TRBV6-5
TGTGCCAGCAGTCCCCAATTGGGGGGCTACGAGCAGTACTTC
CASSPQLGGYEQYF
>TRBJ1-1|TRBD1|few|TRBV18
TGTGCCAGCTCAAACAGGGGCCGGACTGAAGCTTTCTTT
CASSNRGRTEAFF
>TRBJ2-7|NA|NA|TRBV21-1
TGTGCCAGCAGCAAAACCCTACTAGCGGGAACGCAGTACTTC
CASSKTLLAGTQYF
>TRBJ2-7|TRBD1|once|TRBV3-1/TRBV3-2
TGTGCCAGCAGCCCGGGACAGGGTACCTACGAGCAGTACTTC
CASSPGQGTYEQYF
>TRBJ2-7|TRBD2|once|TRBV18
TGTGCCAGCTCACCGGTACGGACTAGCGGGATAGGCGAGCAGTACTTC
CASSPVRTSGIGEQYF
>TRBJ2-7|TRBD1|once|TRBV3-1/TRBV3-2
TGTGCCAGCAGCCCCCCCGGACAGGGGTCGGCGCAGTACTTC
CASSPPGQGSAQYF
>TRBJ2-3|TRBD2|NA|TRBV7-3
TGTGCCAGCAGCTTAACTGCTAGCGGGAGCGCAGATACGCAGTATTTT
CASSLTASGSADTQYF
>TRBJ2-7|NA|NA|TRBV6-1
TGTGCCAGCAGTGACCCGGTGCCCTACGAGCAGTACTTC
CASSDPVPYEQYF
>TRBJ2-1|TRBD2|NA|TRBV5-1
TGCGCCAGCAGCTTGCTCCCCCCCGGGACTAGCGGCAACTACAGAGACAATGAGCAGTTCTTC
CASSLLPPGTSGNYRDNEQFF
>TRBJ1-1|NA|NA|TRBV4-3
TGCGCCAGCAGCCAAGATCCCTGGGGGGGGAACACTGAAGCTTTCTTT
CASSQDPWGGNTEAFF
>TRBJ2-7|TRBD2|NA|TRBV11-2
TGTGCCAGCAGGTATAGCGGGATCGTCAACGAGCAGTACTTC
CASRYSGIVNEQYF
>TRBJ1-4|TRBD1|NA|TRBV12-5
TGTGCTAGCGGAGGGGGGACAGGGATGGAAAAACTGTTTTTT
CASGGGTGMEKLFF
>TRBJ2-2|NA|NA|TRBV25-1
TGTGCCAGCAGTTCCCTCGGGGTCCTGAACACCGGGGAGCTGTTTTTT
CASSSLGVLNTGELFF
>TRBJ2-1|TRBD2|NA|TRBV3-1/TRBV3-2
TGTGCCAGCAGCCAAGTAGGCATAGCGGGAGGTACCGATGAGCAGTTCTTC
CASSQVGIAGGTDEQFF
>TRBJ1-6|NA|once|TRBV11-2
TGTGCCAGCAGCGACCAGGGGAATTCACCCCTCCACTTT
CASSDQGNSPLHF
>TRBJ1-5|NA|NA|TRBV19
TGTGCCAGTAGTTTGGCAGATTTTGCTAGCAATCAGCCCCAGCATTTT
CASSLADFASNQPQHF
>TRBJ1-5|NA|NA|TRBV23-1
TGCGCCAGCAGTCAATCGGCGGGGGGGGACCGTCCAGGGCAGCCCCAGCATTTT
CASSQSAGGDRPGQPQHF
>TRBJ2-7|TRBD1|NA|TRBV2
TGTGCCAGCAGGGGGCCTCCGGGACAGGGGTCCCACGAGCAGTACTTC
CASRGPPGQGSHEQYF
>TRBJ2-7|TRBD2|NA|TRBV7-2
TGTGCCAGCAGCTTTACTAGCGGGTCCTCCTACGAGCAGTACTTC
CASSFTSGSSYEQYF
>TRBJ2-1|NA|NA|TRBV4-1
TGCGCCAGCAGCCACCGGCGAGGGTTGGACAATGAGCAGTTCTTC
CASSHRRGLDNEQFF
>TRBJ1-1|NA|NA|TRBV15
TGTGCCACCAGCAGAGCCACAGGCCATGAAGCTTTCTTT
CATSRATGHEAFF
>TRBJ1-1|NA|NA|TRBV7-9
TGTGCCAGCAGCCACTGGGGCAGGGTGGCCACTGAAGCTTTCTTT
CASSHWGRVATEAFF
>TRBJ1-2|NA|NA|TRBV28
TGTGCCAGCAGGACCGGGGGGGAGGTAGTAGGCTACACCTTC
CASRTGGEVVGYTF
>TRBJ2-2|NA|NA|TRBV7-2
TGTGCCAGCAGCTTAGCACATGGTATGCCCGGGGAGCTGTTTTTT
CASSLAHGMPGELFF
>TRBJ2-3|NA|once|TRBV4-1
TGCGCCAGCAGCCAAGTATCCTCTACAGATACGCAGTATTTT
CASSQVSSTDTQYF
>TRBJ2-1|TRBD1|NA|TRBV6-6
TGTGCCAGCAGCGACAGGGTGAATGAGCAGTTCTTC
CASSDRVNEQFF